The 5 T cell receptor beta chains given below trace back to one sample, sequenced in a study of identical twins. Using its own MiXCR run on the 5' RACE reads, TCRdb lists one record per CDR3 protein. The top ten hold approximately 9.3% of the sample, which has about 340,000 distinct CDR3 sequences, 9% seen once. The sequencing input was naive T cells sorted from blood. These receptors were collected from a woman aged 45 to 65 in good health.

The CDR3 bases are TGTGCCAGCAGTACGCGGGAGGTAGGTTGGTTCTTC. It yields the protein CASSTREVGWFF. The gene calls are TRBV28 and TRBJ2-1, with 8 nucleotides matching TRBD2. This CDR3 region has 12 residues. Trimming at V came to 5 bases and at J to 15 bases, leaving 9 bases not matched to a gene. The germline V gene has CDR1 MDHEN and CDR2 SYDVKM. Filled out from reference TRBV28 and TRBJ2-1, the complete variable domain reads DVKVTQSSRYLVKRTGEKVFLECVQDMDHENMFWYRQDPGLGLRLIYFSYDVKMKEKGDIPEGYSVSREKKERFSLILESASTNQTSMYLCASSTREVGWFFGPGTRLTVL.

The CDR3 nucleotides read TGCGCCAGCAGCGGGACGTCGGGTACAGAGACCCAGTACTTC. It codes for CASSGTSGTETQYF. The chain is built from TRBV5-1 and TRBJ2-5; the D gene could be TRBD1 or TRBD2 (5 bases each). Trimming removed 4 bases at V and 4 bases at J, with 14 bases between. The CDR3 extends over 14 amino acids. Germline values: CDR1 SGHRS, CDR2 YFSETQ.

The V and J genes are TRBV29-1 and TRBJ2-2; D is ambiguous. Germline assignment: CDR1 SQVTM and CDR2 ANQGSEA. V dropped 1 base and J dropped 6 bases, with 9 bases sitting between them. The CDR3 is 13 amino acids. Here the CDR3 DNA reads TGCAGCGTTGAAGGATGGTCGTCCGGGGAGCTGTTTTTT. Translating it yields CSVEGWSSGELFF.

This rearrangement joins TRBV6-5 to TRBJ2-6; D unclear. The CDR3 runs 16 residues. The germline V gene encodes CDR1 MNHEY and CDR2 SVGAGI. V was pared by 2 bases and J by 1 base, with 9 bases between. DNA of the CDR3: TGTGCCAGCAGTTACCTTCCGGAGTCTGGGGCCAACGTCCTGACTTTC. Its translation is CASSYLPESGANVLTF.

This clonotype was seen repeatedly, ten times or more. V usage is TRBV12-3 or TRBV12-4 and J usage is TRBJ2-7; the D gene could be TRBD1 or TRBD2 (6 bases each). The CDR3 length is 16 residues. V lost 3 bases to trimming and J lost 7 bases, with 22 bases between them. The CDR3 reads CASSFKGGPVNYEQYF. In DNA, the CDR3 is TGTGCCAGCAGTTTTAAGGGGGGCCCGGTTAATTATGAGCAGTACTTC.